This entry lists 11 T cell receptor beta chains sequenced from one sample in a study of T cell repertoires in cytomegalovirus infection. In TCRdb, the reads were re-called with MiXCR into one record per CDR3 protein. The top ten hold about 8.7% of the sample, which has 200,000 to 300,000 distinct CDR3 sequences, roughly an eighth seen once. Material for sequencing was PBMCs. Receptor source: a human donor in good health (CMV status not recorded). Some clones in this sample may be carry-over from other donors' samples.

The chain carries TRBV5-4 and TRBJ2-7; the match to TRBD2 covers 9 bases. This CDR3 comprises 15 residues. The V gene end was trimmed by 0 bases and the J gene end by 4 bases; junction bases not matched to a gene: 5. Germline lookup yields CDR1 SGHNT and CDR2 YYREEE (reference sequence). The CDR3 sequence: CASSLALAGSYEQYF. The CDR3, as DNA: TGTGCCAGCAGCTTGGCTCTAGCGGGATCTTACGAGCAGTACTTC.

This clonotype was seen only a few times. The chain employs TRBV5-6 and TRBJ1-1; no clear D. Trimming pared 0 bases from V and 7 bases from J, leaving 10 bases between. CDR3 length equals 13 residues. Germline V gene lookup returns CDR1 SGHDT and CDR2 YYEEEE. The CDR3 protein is CASSLGAPGEAFF. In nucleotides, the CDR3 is TGTGCCAGCAGCTTGGGTGCTCCCGGTGAAGCTTTCTTT.

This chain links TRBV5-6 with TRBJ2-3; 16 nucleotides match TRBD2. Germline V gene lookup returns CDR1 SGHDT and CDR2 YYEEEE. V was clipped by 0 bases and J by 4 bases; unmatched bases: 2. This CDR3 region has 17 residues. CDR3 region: CASSLVGLAGGPDTQYF. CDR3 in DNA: TGTGCCAGCAGCTTGGTGGGACTAGCGGGAGGGCCAGATACGCAGTATTTT.

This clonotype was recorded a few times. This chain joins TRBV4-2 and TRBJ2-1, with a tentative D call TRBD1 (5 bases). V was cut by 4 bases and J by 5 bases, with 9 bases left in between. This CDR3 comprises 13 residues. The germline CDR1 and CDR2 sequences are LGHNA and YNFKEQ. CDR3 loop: CASSPTADNEQFF. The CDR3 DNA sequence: TGTGCCAGCAGCCCGACAGCCGACAATGAGCAGTTCTTC.

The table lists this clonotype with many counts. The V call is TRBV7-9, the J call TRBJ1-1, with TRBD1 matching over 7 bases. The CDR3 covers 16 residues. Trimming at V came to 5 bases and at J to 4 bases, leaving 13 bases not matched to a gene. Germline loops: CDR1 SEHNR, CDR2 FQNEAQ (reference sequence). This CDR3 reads CASSPLALQGRTEAFF. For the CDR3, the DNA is TGTGCCAGCAGCCCCCTGGCCCTACAGGGGCGCACTGAAGCTTTCTTT.

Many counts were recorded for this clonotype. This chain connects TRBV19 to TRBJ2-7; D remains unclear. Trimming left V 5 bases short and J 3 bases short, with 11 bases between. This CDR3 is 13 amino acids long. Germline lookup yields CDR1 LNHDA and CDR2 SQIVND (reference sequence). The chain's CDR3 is CASSGVVNYEQYF. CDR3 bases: TGTGCCAGTAGTGGAGTGGTGAACTACGAGCAGTACTTC.

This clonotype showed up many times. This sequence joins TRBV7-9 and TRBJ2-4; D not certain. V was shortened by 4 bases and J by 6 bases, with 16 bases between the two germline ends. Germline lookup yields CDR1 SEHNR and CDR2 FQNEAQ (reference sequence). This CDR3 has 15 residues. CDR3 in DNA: TGTGCCAGCAGCTACCCGGGTCCACTAAGAAACATTCAGTACTTC. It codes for CASSYPGPLRNIQYF.

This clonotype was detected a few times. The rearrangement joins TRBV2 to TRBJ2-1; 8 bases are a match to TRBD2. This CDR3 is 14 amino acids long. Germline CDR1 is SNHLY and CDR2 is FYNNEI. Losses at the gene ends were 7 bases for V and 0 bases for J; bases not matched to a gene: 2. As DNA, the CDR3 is TGTGCCAGCAAACTAGCGGCCTCCTACAATGAGCAGTTCTTC. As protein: CASKLAASYNEQFF.

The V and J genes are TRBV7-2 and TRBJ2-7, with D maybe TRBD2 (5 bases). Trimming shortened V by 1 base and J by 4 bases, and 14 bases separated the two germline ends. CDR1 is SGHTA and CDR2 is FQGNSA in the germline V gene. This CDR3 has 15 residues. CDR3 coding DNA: TGTGCCAGCAGCTTAGAGAGTGGGAGTGAATACGAGCAGTACTTC. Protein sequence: CASSLESGSEYEQYF.

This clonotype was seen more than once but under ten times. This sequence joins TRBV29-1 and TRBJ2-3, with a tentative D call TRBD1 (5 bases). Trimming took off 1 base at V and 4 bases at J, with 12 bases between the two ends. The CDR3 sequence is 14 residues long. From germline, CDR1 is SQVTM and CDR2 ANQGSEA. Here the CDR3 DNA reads TGCAGCGTTGAAGTAGGGCAGGGTCCAGATACGCAGTATTTT. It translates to CSVEVGQGPDTQYF.

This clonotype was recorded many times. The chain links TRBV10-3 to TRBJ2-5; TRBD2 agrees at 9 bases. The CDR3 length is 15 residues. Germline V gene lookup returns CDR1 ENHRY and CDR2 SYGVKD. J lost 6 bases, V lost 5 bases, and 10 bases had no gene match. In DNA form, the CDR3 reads TGTGCCATCAGTCCTAGCGGGGAGGAACACCAGACCCAGTACTTC. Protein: CAISPSGEEHQTQYF.